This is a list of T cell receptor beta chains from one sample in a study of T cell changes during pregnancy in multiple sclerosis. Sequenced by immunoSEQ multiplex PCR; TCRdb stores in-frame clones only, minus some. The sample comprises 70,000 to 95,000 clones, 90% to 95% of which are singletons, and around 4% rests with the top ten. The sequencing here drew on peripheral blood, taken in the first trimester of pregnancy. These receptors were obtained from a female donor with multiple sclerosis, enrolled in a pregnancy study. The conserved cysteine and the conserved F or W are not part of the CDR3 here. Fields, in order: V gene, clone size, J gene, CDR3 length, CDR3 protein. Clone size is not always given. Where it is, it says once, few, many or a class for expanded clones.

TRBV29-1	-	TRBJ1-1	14	SVAPRGQPKNTEAF
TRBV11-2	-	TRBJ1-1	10	ASSLYNAGAF
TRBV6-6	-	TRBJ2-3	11	ASSGAYTDTQY
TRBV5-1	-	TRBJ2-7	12	ASSPDRGIDEQY
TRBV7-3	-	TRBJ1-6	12	ASSLGASVTPLH
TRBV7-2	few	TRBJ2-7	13	ASSLGQSLDDEQY
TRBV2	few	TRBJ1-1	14	ASSDLAGKMNTEAF
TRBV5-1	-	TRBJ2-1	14	ASSRTLAPKGNEQF
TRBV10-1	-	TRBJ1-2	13	ASHPCRGLSYGYT
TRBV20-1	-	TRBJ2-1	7	SATLEQF
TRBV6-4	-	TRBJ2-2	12	ASRAGQESGELF
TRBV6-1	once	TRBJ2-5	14	ASSESSGGAAETQY
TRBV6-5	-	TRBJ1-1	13	ASSYSETTNTEAF
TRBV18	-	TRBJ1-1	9	ASSRSPEAF
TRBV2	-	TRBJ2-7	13	ASSYTGGRSYEQY
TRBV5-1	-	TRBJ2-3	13	ASSLGQGLADTQY
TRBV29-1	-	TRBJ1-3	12	SANGGDSGNTIY
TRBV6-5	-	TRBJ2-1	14	ASSSFGLSSYNEQF
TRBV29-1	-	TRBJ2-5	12	SVVPAGFQETQY
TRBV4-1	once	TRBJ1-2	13	ASSQGLTGGYGYT
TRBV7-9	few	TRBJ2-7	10	ASSPAGDEQY
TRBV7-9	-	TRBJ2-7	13	ASSSLKGLSYEQY
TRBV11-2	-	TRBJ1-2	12	ASSPSGQLYGYT
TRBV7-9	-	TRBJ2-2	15	ASSSLPQGAHTGELF
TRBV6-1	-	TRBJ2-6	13	ASSVEGSGANVLT
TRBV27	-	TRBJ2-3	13	ASSSLAGSTDTQY
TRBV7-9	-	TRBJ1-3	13	ASSLGQGSGNTIY
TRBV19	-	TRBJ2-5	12	ASSGTGPQETQY
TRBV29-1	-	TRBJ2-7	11	SVVGVPAYEQY
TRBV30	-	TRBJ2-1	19	AWAKFPGLAGGPTNYNEQF
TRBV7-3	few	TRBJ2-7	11	ASSPTVSYEQY
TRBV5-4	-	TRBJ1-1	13	ASSWGTGQNTEAF
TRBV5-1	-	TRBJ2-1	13	ASSLVSDRYNEQF
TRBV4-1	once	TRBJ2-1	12	ASSLPGGRNEQF
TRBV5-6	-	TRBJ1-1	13	ASGYSGYGWTEAF
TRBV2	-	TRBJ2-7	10	ATHTGMDEQY
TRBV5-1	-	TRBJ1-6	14	ASSPQGGGSDSPLH
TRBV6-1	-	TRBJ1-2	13	ASSESVGRDYGYT